The clone carrying this T cell receptor beta chain was counted a single time. The sample originates from a study of control samples from healthy donors and cancer patients. The method was immunoSEQ multiplex PCR; TCRdb's version includes in-frame clones alone and lacks a portion of them. The sample holds roughly 120,000 clones, just under 95% seen once. Trimming shortened V by 1 base and J by 2 bases, and 8 bases separated the two germline ends. Germline values: CDR1 MGHRA, CDR2 YSYEKL. The CDR3 runs to 14 residues. This TCR was recovered from a man younger than 40 in good health. The chain has TRBV4-1 and TRBJ2-5, with a tentative D call TRBD1 (6 bases). Source material: blood. The CDR3 here is CASSQVTGQETQYF. The CDR3 nucleotides are TGCGCCAGCAGCCAAGTGACAGGACAAGAGACCCAGTACTTC.